This TCR beta chain is from a study of T cell responses to AZD1222 COVID-19 vaccine. V gave up 3 bases and J gave up 0 bases, with 9 bases separating them. The germline V gene has CDR1 LNHDA and CDR2 SQIVND (reference sequence). The CDR3 runs 15 residues. TCRdb's copy holds only in-frame clones and misses some; the assay was immunoSEQ multiplex PCR. The sample has roughly 77,000 clones, 92% seen once. The chain has TRBV19 and TRBJ2-1; a possible D gene is TRBD1 (5 bases). This sequence originates from an adult in good health. The input for sequencing was peripheral blood, taken on day 0 of MenACWY control vaccination. CDR3 bases: TGTGCCAGTAGTATGGGGCAGAGCTCCTACAATGAGCAGTTCTTC. It codes for CASSMGQSSYNEQFF.